One sample yielded the 10 T cell receptor beta chains listed below, sequenced in a study of Ad26.COV2.S vaccination and SARS-CoV-2 variants. The assay was immunoSEQ multiplex PCR, and TCRdb's table has in-frame clones only and misses some. The sample yields 360,000 or so clones, approximately 89% seen once. The treatment here: roughly 19 received Ad26.COV2.S at low or high dose, single or two shots; roughly five received placebo; per-sample allocation not given. Sample collection was performed on day 63 after the first vaccine or placebo injection. This specimen was peripheral blood, taken in a trial of Ad26.COV2.S vaccine versus placebo. All receptors come from a person aged 18-65 years who received the Ad26.COV2.S COVID-19 vaccine or a placebo.

The chain combines TRBV9 with TRBJ1-1; TRBD1 matches 8 bases. Losses at the gene ends were 3 bases for V and 0 bases for J; bases not matched to a gene: 10. The CDR3 is 17 amino acids. Germline V gene sequence: CDR1 SGDLS, CDR2 YYNGEE. In DNA form, the CDR3 reads TGTGCCAGCAGCGATAATCAGGGGGCGCATATGAACACTGAAGCTTTCTTT. Encoded protein: CASSDNQGAHMNTEAFF.

The J gene is TRBJ2-3, the V gene TRBV10-3; 7 positions match TRBD2. The CDR3 sequence is 14 residues long. Per the germline V gene, CDR1 is ENHRY and CDR2 is SYGVKD. With V trimmed by 3 bases and J by 3 bases, 3 bases remained unmatched. This CDR3 reads CAISEGGRTDTQYF. In DNA form, the CDR3 reads TGTGCCATCAGTGAAGGCGGGAGAACAGATACGCAGTATTTT.

V usage is TRBV6-1 and J usage is TRBJ2-7; D perhaps matches TRBD1 (5 bases). This CDR3 comprises 14 residues. V gave up 3 bases and J gave up 1 base, with 10 bases separating them. Germline V gene sequence: CDR1 MNHNS, CDR2 SASEGT. This CDR3 reads CASSEHRPSYEQYF. The CDR3 region has the DNA TGTGCCAGCAGTGAGCACAGGCCATCCTACGAGCAGTACTTC.

This sequence joins TRBV23-1 and TRBJ2-1, with a possible D match to TRBD1 (5 bases). TRBV23-1 is classed as an ORF, of uncertain function. V was pared by 7 bases and J by 2 bases, with 12 bases between. The CDR3 has 14 amino acids. The CDR3 here is CASILQGAYNEQFF. The CDR3 DNA reads as TGCGCCAGCATTCTCCAGGGCGCCTACAATGAGCAGTTCTTC.

The rearrangement links TRBV2 to TRBJ2-2; 7 nucleotides match TRBD1. The CDR3 runs 14 residues. V dropped 7 bases and J dropped 4; count of bases not matched to a gene: 6. From germline, CDR1 is SNHLY and CDR2 FYNNEI. Here the CDR3 DNA reads TGTGCCAGCACAGGGCAGGGGGTCACCGGGGAGCTGTTTTTT. It codes for CASTGQGVTGELFF.

The chain is built from TRBV4-1 and TRBJ2-4; a weak D match, TRBD2 (5 bases). The germline V and J ends were trimmed by 0 bases and 6 bases, with 12 bases remaining between them. CDR1 and CDR2 (germline): MGHRA, YSYEKL. The CDR3 extends over 15 amino acids. The CDR3 DNA is TGCGCCAGCAGCCAAGAGAGGGTGGGCCCAAACATTCAGTACTTC. Its protein is CASSQERVGPNIQYF.

The chain recombines TRBV7-2 with TRBJ1-2, with D possibly matching TRBD1 (5 bases). V lost 3 bases, J lost 4 bases, and 18 bases lay in between. This CDR3 contains 16 residues. The germline V gene has CDR1 SGHTA and CDR2 FQGNSA. The CDR3 region is CASSFLRDPLGYGYTF. The CDR3 DNA follows: TGTGCCAGCAGCTTCCTCCGGGACCCGCTAGGCTATGGCTACACCTTC.

The genes are TRBV7-3 and TRBJ2-2; D is unclear. CDR1 and CDR2 from the germline V gene are SGHTA and FQGTGA. Trimming cost V 6 bases and J 4 bases, with 9 bases left between them. CDR3 size: 13 residues. In DNA, the CDR3 is TGTGCCAGCAGTAAAAGGTCCACCGGGGAGCTGTTTTTT. Amino acid sequence: CASSKRSTGELFF.

Note on this clone: The same CDR3 arises from other DNA sequences in this sample as well. V gene TRBV19 combines with J gene TRBJ2-1; no firm D call. The CDR3 has 13 residues. Germline loops: CDR1 LNHDA, CDR2 SQIVND (reference sequence). V gave up 2 bases and J gave up 4 bases, with 6 bases separating them. The DNA for the CDR3 is TGTGCCAGTAGTATAACAGATTACAATGAGCAGTTCTTC. Translated, it gives CASSITDYNEQFF. Drawing the rest from reference TRBV19 and TRBJ2-1, the complete variable domain is DGGITQSPKYLFRKEGQNVTLSCEQNLNHDAMYWYRQDPGQGLRLIYYSQIVNDFQKGDIAEGYSVSREKKESFPLTVTSAQKNPTAFYLCASSITDYNEQFFGPGTRLTVL.

Concerning this clone: Distinct nucleotide sequences in the sample also encode this CDR3. The chain carries TRBV28 and TRBJ1-4; 7 nucleotides align to TRBD1. The length of the CDR3 is 14 residues. Germline trimming cut 3 bases from V and 5 bases from J; bases unmatched to any gene: 3. Per germline, CDR1 MDHEN and CDR2 SYDVKM. This CDR3 reads CASSLTGTNEKLFF. The CDR3 bases are TGTGCCAGCAGTTTGACAGGGACGAATGAAAAACTGTTTTTT.